This T cell receptor (beta chain) was recorded in a study of blood T cells in healthy people across ages. Then a second PCR, running roughly 7 to 11 cycles, was carried out with a sample-barcoded 5' primer and a J-beta primer mix. MiXCR was run by TCRdb on the 5' RACE reads, yielding one entry per CDR3 protein. The sample contains 850,000 to 1,100,000 distinct CDR3 sequences, less than 45% of which appear only once. The CDR3 extends over 13 amino acids. Germline lookup yields CDR1 SGDLS and CDR2 YYNGEE. Trimming took off 0 bases at V and 6 bases at J, with 9 bases between the two ends. The clonotype was recovered from a man aged 18 to 35 in good health. This sequence joins TRBV9 and TRBJ1-2; D gene uncertain. The sample consisted of blood. The CDR3 loop is CASSVAGDHGYTF. CDR3 bases: TGTGCCAGCAGCGTAGCCGGGGATCATGGCTACACCTTC.